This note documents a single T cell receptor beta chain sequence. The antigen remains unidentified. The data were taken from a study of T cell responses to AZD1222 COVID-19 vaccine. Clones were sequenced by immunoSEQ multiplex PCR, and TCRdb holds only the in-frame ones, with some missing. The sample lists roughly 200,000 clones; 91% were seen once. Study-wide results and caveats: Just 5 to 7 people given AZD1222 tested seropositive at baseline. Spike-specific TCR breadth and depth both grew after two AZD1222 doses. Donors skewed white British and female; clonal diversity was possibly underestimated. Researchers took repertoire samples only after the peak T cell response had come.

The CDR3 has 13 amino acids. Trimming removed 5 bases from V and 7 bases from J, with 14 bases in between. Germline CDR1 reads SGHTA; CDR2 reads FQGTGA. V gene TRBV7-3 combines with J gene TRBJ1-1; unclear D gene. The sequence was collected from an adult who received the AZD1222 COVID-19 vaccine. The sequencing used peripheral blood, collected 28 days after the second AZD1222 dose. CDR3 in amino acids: CASSRNLGLEAFF. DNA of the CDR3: TGTGCCAGCAGCCGAAACCTCGGGCTTGAAGCTTTCTTT.